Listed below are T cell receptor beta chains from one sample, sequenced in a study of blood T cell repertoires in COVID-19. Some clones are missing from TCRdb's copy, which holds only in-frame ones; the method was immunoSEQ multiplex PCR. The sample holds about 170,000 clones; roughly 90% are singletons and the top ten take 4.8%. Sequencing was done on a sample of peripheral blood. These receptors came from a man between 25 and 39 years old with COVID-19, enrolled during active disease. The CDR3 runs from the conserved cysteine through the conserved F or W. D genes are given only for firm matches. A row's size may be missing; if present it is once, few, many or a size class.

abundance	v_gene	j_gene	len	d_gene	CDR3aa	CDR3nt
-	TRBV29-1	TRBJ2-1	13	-	CSVRQDSYNEQFF	TGCAGCGTTCGTCAGGACTCCTACAATGAGCAGTTCTTC
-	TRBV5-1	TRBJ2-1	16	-	CASSLGAGVPYNEQFF	TGCGCCAGCAGCTTGGGGGCAGGGGTCCCCTACAATGAGCAGTTCTTC
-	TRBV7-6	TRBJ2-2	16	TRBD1	CASSSRTGENTGELFF	TGTGCCAGCAGCTCCCGGACAGGGGAGAACACCGGGGAGCTGTTTTTT
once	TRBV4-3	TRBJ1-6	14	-	CASSQAGAGAPLHF	TGCGCCAGCAGCCAAGCAGGGGCGGGAGCACCCCTCCACTTT
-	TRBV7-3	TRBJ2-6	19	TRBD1	CASSKLPPGQGFGANVLTF	TGTGCCAGCAGCAAGCTACCACCGGGACAGGGATTTGGGGCCAACGTCCTGACTTTC
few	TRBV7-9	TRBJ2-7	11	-	CASSSNYEQYF	TGTGCCAGCAGCTCAAACTACGAGCAGTACTTC
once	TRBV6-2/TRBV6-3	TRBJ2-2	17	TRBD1	CASSYSSQGGNTGELFF	TGTGCCAGCAGTTACTCTTCACAGGGGGGGAACACCGGGGAGCTGTTTTTT
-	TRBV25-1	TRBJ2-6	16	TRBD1	CASSDTGEAGANVLTF	TGTGCCAGCAGTGACACAGGGGAAGCTGGGGCCAACGTCCTGACTTTC
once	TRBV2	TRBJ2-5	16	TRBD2	CASRRTSGGLGETQYF	TGTGCCAGCAGGCGGACTAGCGGGGGCCTTGGAGAGACCCAGTACTTC
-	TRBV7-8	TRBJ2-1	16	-	CASSSTEAGGQPEQFF	TGTGCCAGCAGCTCAACGGAGGCCGGGGGACAGCCAGAGCAGTTCTTC
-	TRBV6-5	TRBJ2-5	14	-	CASSQHRDQETQYF	TGTGCCAGCAGTCAGCACAGAGACCAAGAGACCCAGTACTTC
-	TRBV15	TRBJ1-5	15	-	CATSRDLEGGQPQHF	TGTGCCACCAGCAGAGATTTGGAGGGTGGGCAGCCCCAGCATTTT
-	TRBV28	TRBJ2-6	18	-	CASSLGIGEVAGANVLTF	TGTGCCAGCAGTTTAGGTATAGGGGAGGTAGCTGGGGCCAACGTCCTGACTTTC
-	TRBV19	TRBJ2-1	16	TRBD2	CASSRTTGLAGDEQFF	TGTGCCAGTAGTAGGACAACGGGACTAGCGGGAGATGAGCAGTTCTTC
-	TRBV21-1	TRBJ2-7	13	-	CASSKGEGGEQYF	TGTGCCAGCAGCAAAGGGGAGGGAGGGGAGCAGTACTTC
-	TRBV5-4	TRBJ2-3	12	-	CASSPSTDTQYF	TGTGCCAGCAGCCCTAGCACAGATACGCAGTATTTT
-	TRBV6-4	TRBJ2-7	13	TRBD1	CAIPGQVGYEQYF	TGTGCCATTCCGGGACAGGTTGGATACGAGCAGTACTTC
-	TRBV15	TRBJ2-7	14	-	CATSRGRQTYEQYF	TGTGCCACCAGCAGGGGCCGACAGACCTACGAGCAGTACTTC
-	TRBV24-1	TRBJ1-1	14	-	CATSASSPSTEAFF	TGTGCCACCAGTGCCTCGTCCCCCTCCACTGAAGCTTTCTTT
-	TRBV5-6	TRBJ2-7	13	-	CASSFEAPREQYF	TGTGCCAGCAGCTTCGAAGCTCCGAGGGAGCAGTACTTC
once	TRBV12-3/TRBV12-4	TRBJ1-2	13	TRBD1	CASTPGTGNGYTF	TGTGCCAGCACCCCCGGGACAGGGAACGGCTACACCTTC
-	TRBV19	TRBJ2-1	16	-	CASKVEGGPRHNEQFF	TGTGCCAGTAAAGTTGAGGGCGGTCCTAGACACAATGAGCAGTTCTTC